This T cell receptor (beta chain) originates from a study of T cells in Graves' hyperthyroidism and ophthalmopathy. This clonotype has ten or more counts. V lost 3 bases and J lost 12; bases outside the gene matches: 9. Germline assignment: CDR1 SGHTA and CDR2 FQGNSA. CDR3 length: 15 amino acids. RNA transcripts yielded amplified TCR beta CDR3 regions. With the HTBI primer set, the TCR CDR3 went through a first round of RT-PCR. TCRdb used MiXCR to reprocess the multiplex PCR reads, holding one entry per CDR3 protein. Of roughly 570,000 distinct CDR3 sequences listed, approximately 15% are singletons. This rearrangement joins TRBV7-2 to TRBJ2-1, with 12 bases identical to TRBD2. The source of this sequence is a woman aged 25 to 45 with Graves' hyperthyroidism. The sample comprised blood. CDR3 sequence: CASSFERLAGVLQFF. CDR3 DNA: TGTGCCAGCAGCTTCGAGAGACTAGCGGGAGTCCTGCAGTTCTTC.